This T cell receptor (beta chain) came from a study of CD8 T cells in ankylosing spondylitis. One entry per CDR3 protein results from TCRdb running MiXCR on the 5' RACE reads. The sample lists about 700,000 distinct CDR3 sequences, 15% to 20% occurring once. In this sample, this clonotype turned up a few times. The antigen is unknown. General study results and limits: Reported data indicate significant enrichment of disease-linked clones within matched ankylosing spondylitis synovial fluid. As for the disease-linked clones, they showed a CD8+ phenotype and occurred at relatively low frequencies in peripheral blood. Before this, some motif variants had been reported in reactive arthritis synovial fluid and blood. For ankylosing spondylitis blood, a TCR beta motif of eight or nine highly homologous variants appeared characteristic.

After removal of 1 base from V and 1 base from J, the junction contained 2 bases not matched to a gene. Germline CDR1 and CDR2: LGHNA and YNFKEQ. The CDR3 is 15 residues long. The rearrangement uses TRBV4-2 and TRBJ1-1; TRBD1 aligns across 8 bases. Sequenced sample: blood, either unsorted or a sorted T cell fraction (not recorded which). The clonotype comes from a male donor with ankylosing spondylitis. The CDR3 is CASSQAGGWNTEAFF. The CDR3 region has the DNA TGTGCCAGCAGCCAAGCAGGGGGCTGGAACACTGAAGCTTTCTTT.